The 14 T cell receptor beta chains below come from one sample, sequenced in a study of OX40 agonist ivuxolimab in advanced cancers. TCRdb keeps only in-frame clones here, not all; method: immunoSEQ multiplex PCR. The repertoire includes approximately 90,000 clones, approximately 90% of them detected once, and 1.1% to 1.5% sits in the top ten. Sequencing used CD4+ or CD8+ T cells sorted from blood, obtained in a trial of the OX40 agonist ivuxolimab. Receptors were obtained from an adult with an advanced solid tumor such as melanoma, head and neck, liver or kidney cancer.

The chain couples TRBV14 to TRBJ1-1, with D perhaps TRBD1 (6 bases). This CDR3 region has 14 residues. Trimming shortened V by 4 bases and J by 4 bases, and 13 bases separated the two germline ends. Per germline, CDR1 SGHDN and CDR2 FVKESK. CDR3 coding DNA: TGTGCCAGCAGCCTCCTCCTGGACAGCACTGAAGCTTTCTTT. It encodes CASSLLLDSTEAFF.

The chain has TRBV7-3 and TRBJ2-5, with no clear D. The CDR3 is 13 residues long. The germline V and J ends were trimmed by 5 bases and 5 bases, with 12 bases remaining between them. Per the germline V gene, CDR1 is SGHTA and CDR2 is FQGTGA. CDR3 DNA: TGTGCCAGCAGCCGTGGTCGTTTCGAGACCCAGTACTTC. Translated: CASSRGRFETQYF.

V and J are TRBV6-6 and TRBJ2-6; possibly TRBD1 for D (7 bases). The length of the CDR3 is 15 residues. Trimming removed 5 bases at V and 3 bases at J, with 11 bases between. Germline V gene lookup returns CDR1 MNHNY and CDR2 SVGAGI (reference sequence). The CDR3 DNA follows: TGTGCCAGCAGTCGACAGGGAGGTGGGGCCAACGTCCTGACTTTC. It translates to CASSRQGGGANVLTF.

The CDR3 here is CASSVILGTHTEAFF. The CDR3 DNA is TGTGCCAGCAGCGTTATCCTGGGCACACACACTGAAGCTTTCTTT. The chain joins TRBV9 to TRBJ1-1; no clear D gene. V was pared by 2 bases and J by 3 bases, with 14 bases between. This CDR3 is 15 amino acids long. The germline CDR1 and CDR2 sequences are SGDLS and YYNGEE.

The chain combines TRBV6-6 with TRBJ1-3; no clear D. Trimming removed 9 bases from V and 0 bases from J, with 6 bases in between. This CDR3 has 12 residues. The germline V gene encodes CDR1 MNHNY and CDR2 SVGAGI (reference sequence). Here the CDR3 reads CASQISGNTIYF. In DNA form, the CDR3 reads TGTGCCAGTCAGATCTCTGGAAACACCATATATTTT.

The V gene is TRBV7-6, the J gene TRBJ2-5; TRBD1 aligns across 7 bases. The germline gives CDR1 SGHVS, CDR2 FNYEAQ. The CDR3 length is 15 residues. Trimming took 1 base from V and 2 from J; bases not matched to a gene: 4. The CDR3 DNA reads as TGTGCCAGCAGCTTAGTGTGGGGACAGCAAGAGACCCAGTACTTC. It encodes CASSLVWGQQETQYF.

The gene calls are TRBV28 and TRBJ2-7; D is ambiguous. The germline gives CDR1 MDHEN, CDR2 SYDVKM. CDR3 length: 16 amino acids. The ends were cut back, 5 bases at V and 1 base at J, with 18 bases in the middle. CDR3 in amino acids: CASSPALAGSSYEQYF. In DNA form, the CDR3 reads TGTGCCAGCAGTCCCGCACTGGCAGGATCGTCCTACGAGCAGTACTTC. Looking up the rest from reference TRBV28 and TRBJ2-7 gives the full variable domain: DVKVTQSSRYLVKRTGEKVFLECVQDMDHENMFWYRQDPGLGLRLIYFSYDVKMKEKGDIPEGYSVSREKKERFSLILESASTNQTSMYLCASSPALAGSSYEQYFGPGTRLTVT.

The V call is TRBV28, the J call TRBJ2-5; no clear D gene. This CDR3 contains 15 residues. Trimming pared 5 bases from V and 0 bases from J, leaving 13 bases between. Germline V gene data show CDR1 as MDHEN and CDR2 as SYDVKM. CDR3 protein: CASSPPRAYQETQYF. The CDR3 DNA reads TGTGCCAGCAGTCCGCCCCGGGCGTACCAAGAGACCCAGTACTTC.

J is TRBJ1-2 and V is TRBV7-1; weak D call: TRBD1 (6 bases). TRBV7-1 belongs to the ORF category, with a function that is uncertain. CDR3 length: 14 residues. Trimming cost V 4 bases and J 4 bases, with 13 bases left between them. The CDR3 is CASSLGGAGYGYTF. The DNA for the CDR3 is TGTGCCAGCAGCTTGGGGGGCGCTGGCTATGGCTACACCTTC.

V usage is TRBV6-5 and J usage is TRBJ1-4; tentative D call: TRBD1 (5 bases). Germline CDR1 and CDR2: MNHEY and SVGAGI. This CDR3 is built from 15 residues. Trimming took 0 bases from V and 7 from J, leaving 12 bases between them. The DNA for the CDR3 is TGTGCCAGCAGTTACTCTGGGGGAGTTAGTGAAAAACTGTTTTTT. Its translation is CASSYSGGVSEKLFF.

This rearrangement joins TRBV6-5 to TRBJ2-3; possible D gene TRBD1, 5 bases. The V end was cut by 5 bases, the J end by 5 bases, with 11 bases between. CDR3 length: 13 amino acids. The V gene's germline CDR1 is MNHEY and CDR2 SVGAGI. The CDR3 nucleotides read TGTGCCAGCAGTGGATCAAGGGGAGATACGCAGTATTTT. Translated, it gives CASSGSRGDTQYF.

This clone has only one observation. This chain links TRBV6-5 with TRBJ1-2; 8 positions agree with TRBD1. The V segment lost 1 base and the J segment 3 bases; nucleotides outside the gene matches: 4. Germline CDR1 is MNHEY and CDR2 is SVGAGI. The CDR3 contains 15 residues. For the CDR3, the DNA is TGTGCCAGCAGTTACTTACAGGGGGGGTACTATGGCTACACCTTC. It yields the protein CASSYLQGGYYGYTF.

In this sample, this clone turned up once. The CDR3 reads CASSLSQGLAGGADTQYF. CDR3 in DNA: TGTGCCAGCAGCTTATCCCAGGGACTAGCGGGAGGAGCAGATACGCAGTATTTT. The V gene is TRBV11-3, the J gene TRBJ2-3; TRBD2 aligns across 15 bases. J gave up 4 bases and V 2 bases, and 7 bases lay outside the gene matches. CDR3 length: 18 residues. The germline V gene encodes CDR1 SGHNT and CDR2 YENEEA.

The genes are TRBV9 and TRBJ2-1; TRBD2 matches at 14 bases. This CDR3 spans 15 amino acids. Trimming cost V 6 bases and J 4 bases; bases outside gene matches: 3. Germline lookup yields CDR1 SGDLS and CDR2 YYNGEE. CDR3 in DNA: TGTGCCAGCACCAGGACTAGCGGGAGGTACAATGAGCAGTTCTTC. Its protein is CASTRTSGRYNEQFF.